Given below is one TCR beta chain in context. The antigen is unknown. CDR3 length equals 13 residues. Germline V gene lookup returns CDR1 SGDLS and CDR2 YYNGEE. V was clipped by 3 bases and J by 7 bases, with 14 bases between them. The use of a sample-barcoded 5' primer and a J-beta primer mix characterized a second PCR of roughly 6 to 12 cycles. Each of the samples gave a minimum of 2.5 million paired-end reads that contained CDR3. TCRdb processed the 5' RACE reads anew with MiXCR; each CDR3 protein has one entry. The sample has under 2 million distinct CDR3 sequences, about 35% seen once. This sample was included in a study of blood T cells in healthy people across ages. The study, taken as a whole, reports: Percentage of naive T cells showed a strong correlation with TCR beta diversity.

This sequence joins TRBV9 and TRBJ2-7, with a tentative D call TRBD1 (5 bases). The specimen sequenced was blood. This TCR was recovered from a woman in her thirties in good health. CDR3 sequence: CASSDSEGDEQYF. The CDR3 DNA reads TGTGCCAGCAGCGACTCGGAAGGGGATGAGCAGTACTTC.